What follows are 20 T cell receptor beta chains derived from one specimen sequenced in a study of OX40 agonist ivuxolimab in advanced cancers. Clones were sequenced by immunoSEQ multiplex PCR, and TCRdb holds only the in-frame ones, with some missing. The data hold 17,000 or so clones, with about nine tenths observed a single time. The specimen comprised CD4+ or CD8+ T cells sorted from blood, sampled in a trial of the OX40 agonist ivuxolimab. The receptors here all came from an adult with an advanced solid tumor such as melanoma, head and neck, liver or kidney cancer.

V gene TRBV6-1 combines with J gene TRBJ2-7, with 8 bases that match TRBD1. This CDR3 comprises 11 residues. CDR1 is MNHNS and CDR2 is SASEGT in the germline V gene. The CDR3 sequence: CTTGGYYEQYF. CDR3 sequence (DNA): TGTACTACAGGGGGGTACTACGAGCAGTACTTC.

This chain connects TRBV10-1 to TRBJ1-2, with no clear D. Trimming took off 6 bases at V and 8 bases at J, with 16 bases between the two ends. This CDR3 contains 13 residues. The germline V gene has CDR1 WNHNN and CDR2 SYGVQD (reference sequence). The CDR3 protein is CASSGTRVEGYTF. The CDR3 bases are TGCGCCAGCAGCGGAACGCGGGTAGAGGGCTACACCTTC.

The chain recombines TRBV4-1 with TRBJ1-5; D is perhaps TRBD1 (5 bases). Trimming cost V 3 bases and J 9 bases, with 24 bases left between them. The CDR3 loop spans 17 amino acids. The V gene's germline CDR1 is MGHRA and CDR2 YSYEKL. CDR3 DNA sequence: TGCGCCAGCAGCCAGAGGGACCCCAGGTCAAAGGTGGGGCCCCAGCATTTT. Its translation is CASSQRDPRSKVGPQHF.

V gene TRBV4-2 combines with J gene TRBJ1-1; 12 bases align to TRBD1. This CDR3 has 15 residues. The V gene end was trimmed by 1 base and the J gene end by 6 bases; junction bases not matched to a gene: 3. Germline CDR1 is LGHNA and CDR2 is YNFKEQ. Here the CDR3 DNA reads TGTGCCAGCAGCCAAGGGTGGGACAGGGGGCCTGAAGCTTTCTTT. Protein sequence: CASSQGWDRGPEAFF.

The chain joins TRBV5-6 to TRBJ2-7; unclear D gene. V was pared by 2 bases and J by 3 bases, with 12 bases between. Germline loops: CDR1 SGHDT, CDR2 YYEEEE. The CDR3 is 14 residues long. This CDR3 reads CASSLGLTRYEQYF. The CDR3 nucleotides read TGTGCCAGCAGCTTAGGTTTAACTCGCTACGAGCAGTACTTC.

This clone counts as large. The chain uses TRBV5-5 and TRBJ1-5; D might be TRBD1 (5 bases). Germline V gene data show CDR1 as SGHKS and CDR2 as YYEKEE (reference sequence). CDR3 size: 14 residues. Trimming left V 4 bases short and J 2 bases short, with 10 bases between. The chain's CDR3 is CASSLGGGNQPQHF. The CDR3 nucleotides read TGTGCCAGCAGCCTGGGGGGGGGCAATCAGCCCCAGCATTTT.

This chain joins TRBV28 and TRBJ2-4; D gene unclear. Germline V gives CDR1 MDHEN, CDR2 SYDVKM. V gave up 5 bases and J gave up 0 bases, with 17 bases separating them. The CDR3 consists of 17 residues. As DNA, the CDR3 is TGTGCCAGCAGTGGGCTGGGCAGAATTGGAGCCAAAAACATTCAGTACTTC. Its protein is CASSGLGRIGAKNIQYF.

The chain has TRBV2 and TRBJ1-5, with 11 bases matching TRBD1. The CDR3 contains 18 residues. Trimming removed 6 bases from V and 0 bases from J; junction bases left unmatched: 10. The germline V gene has CDR1 SNHLY and CDR2 FYNNEI. The CDR3 region is CASSWGQGDVYSNQPQHF. In nucleotides, the CDR3 is TGTGCCAGCAGCTGGGGACAGGGGGATGTATATAGCAATCAGCCCCAGCATTTT.

This clone occurred once. The chain couples TRBV5-8 to TRBJ2-2, with 10 bases identical to TRBD1. The CDR3 spans 17 residues. V was clipped by 2 bases and J by 4 bases; unmatched bases: 8. Germline V gene data show CDR1 as SGHTS and CDR2 as YDEGEE. Here the CDR3 DNA reads TGTGCCAGCAGCTTACGATGGGGACAGGGGACCACCGGGGAGCTGTTTTTT. Encoded protein: CASSLRWGQGTTGELFF.

This chain links TRBV4-1 with TRBJ1-1; no reliable D call. V gave up 5 bases and J gave up 4 bases, with 17 bases separating them. CDR3 length: 15 amino acids. Germline lookup yields CDR1 MGHRA and CDR2 YSYEKL. The CDR3, as DNA: TGCGCCAGCAGCGCTGTGGGTTCCACCCCCACTGAAGCTTTCTTT. It translates to CASSAVGSTPTEAFF.

The chain links TRBV11-3 to TRBJ2-3; TRBD2 might be the D (5 bases). CDR3 length: 12 residues. The ends were cut back, 5 bases at V and 5 bases at J, with 8 bases in the middle. Germline CDR1 SGHNT, CDR2 YENEEA. The CDR3 bases are TGTGCCAGCAGCAAGAGGGAAGATACGCAGTATTTT. It specifies CASSKREDTQYF.

This clone has a single count. The CDR3 nucleotides read TGTGCCAGCAGCCTTGGGACAGGGGGAGAAGCTTTCTTT. This sequence encodes CASSLGTGGEAFF. This chain joins TRBV9 and TRBJ1-1, with 11 bases aligning to TRBD1. With V trimmed by 4 bases and J by 8 bases, 4 bases remained unmatched. There are 13 residues in the CDR3. In germline, CDR1 is SGDLS, CDR2 YYNGEE.

CDR3 nucleotide sequence: TGTGCCAGCAGCCCCACAGGTTCCCTCTTCGGAGAGCAGTACTTC. This sequence encodes CASSPTGSLFGEQYF. The chain couples TRBV9 to TRBJ2-7; perhaps TRBD1 as D (5 bases). V lost 4 bases to trimming and J lost 7 bases, with 21 bases between them. CDR3 size: 15 residues. Per germline, CDR1 SGDLS and CDR2 YYNGEE.

The gene calls are TRBV6-1 and TRBJ2-7; 9 bases line up with TRBD1. The CDR3 is made up of 14 amino acids. The trim removed 5 bases at V and 2 bases at J, leaving 4 bases unmatched. Germline assignment: CDR1 MNHNS and CDR2 SASEGT. Here the CDR3 reads CASSHRGRTYEQYF. The CDR3 bases are TGTGCCAGCAGTCACAGGGGGCGGACCTACGAGCAGTACTTC.

This clone came up a few times. The rearrangement links TRBV7-9 to TRBJ1-1; maybe TRBD1 (6 bases). The ends were cut back, 7 bases at V and 2 bases at J, with 14 bases in the middle. The CDR3 extends over 14 amino acids. In germline, CDR1 is SEHNR, CDR2 FQNEAQ (reference sequence). The CDR3 nucleotides are TGTGCCAGCACCCCCGGGACACTTAACACTGAAGCTTTCTTT. Translation gives CASTPGTLNTEAFF.

The sample holds a few counts of this clone. The rearrangement links TRBV7-2 to TRBJ2-1; unclear D gene. The CDR3 is 15 amino acids. Trimming removed 5 bases from V and 0 bases from J, with 11 bases in between. Per the germline V gene, CDR1 is SGHTA and CDR2 is FQGNSA. CDR3 region: CASSPYQSSYNEQFF. The CDR3 DNA reads TGTGCCAGCAGCCCGTACCAGAGCTCCTACAATGAGCAGTTCTTC.

The V call is TRBV27, the J call TRBJ1-1; 8 bases line up with TRBD1. Germline values: CDR1 MNHEY, CDR2 SMNVEV (reference sequence). CDR3 size: 15 residues. Losses at the gene ends were 0 bases for V and 6 bases for J; bases not matched to a gene: 6. This chain's CDR3 is CASSLSTGELAEAFF. The CDR3 DNA follows: TGTGCCAGCAGTTTATCGACAGGGGAGTTAGCTGAAGCTTTCTTT.

This clone was detected only once. One end of the junction varies from germline; a read error may be responsible. The V and J genes are TRBV5-1 and TRBJ2-1; 9 bases agree with TRBD2. The germline CDR1 and CDR2 sequences are SGHRS and YFSETQ. The length of the CDR3 is 17 residues. CDR3 amino acids: CASGLTASGDPYNEQFF. The CDR3 DNA reads TGCGCCAGCGGCTTGACGGCTAGCGGGGACCCCTACAATGAGCAGTTCTTC.

This rearrangement joins TRBV19 to TRBJ2-5; the D gene could be TRBD1 or TRBD2 (5 bases each). CDR3 size: 14 residues. V was shortened by 0 bases and J by 5 bases, with 10 bases between the two germline ends. The germline V gene encodes CDR1 LNHDA and CDR2 SQIVND (reference sequence). The CDR3 is CASSIEAGSETQYF. CDR3 in DNA: TGTGCCAGTAGTATAGAAGCAGGGAGTGAGACCCAGTACTTC. Supplemented by reference TRBV19 and TRBJ2-5, the full variable domain reads DGGITQSPKYLFRKEGQNVTLSCEQNLNHDAMYWYRQDPGQGLRLIYYSQIVNDFQKGDIAEGYSVSREKKESFPLTVTSAQKNPTAFYLCASSIEAGSETQYFGPGTRLLVL.

The chain employs TRBV19 and TRBJ2-7; D remains unclear. Germline assignment: CDR1 LNHDA and CDR2 SQIVND (reference sequence). Between the trimmed V and J ends, which lost 5 bases and 5 bases, there was a span of 7 bases. The CDR3 spans 11 residues. The CDR3 DNA sequence: TGTGCCAGTAGTCCCGGAAACGAGCAGTACTTC. Protein product: CASSPGNEQYF.